These 13 T cell receptor beta chains came from one sample sequenced in a study of T cell responses to AZD1222 COVID-19 vaccine. Clones were read by immunoSEQ multiplex PCR, and TCRdb kept only the in-frame ones, dropping some. The sample consists of around 120,000 clones, roughly 91% of them appearing once. Here the sequenced sample was peripheral blood, taken 28 days after the second AZD1222 dose. The receptors were gathered from an adult who received the AZD1222 COVID-19 vaccine.

This clone was found once. The rearrangement joins TRBV2 to TRBJ1-1; 11 nucleotides line up with TRBD1. This CDR3 region has 15 residues. V was clipped by 7 bases and J by 3 bases; unmatched bases: 7. The germline V gene has CDR1 SNHLY and CDR2 FYNNEI. CDR3 region: CASTGTGGSYTEAFF. The DNA of the CDR3 is TGTGCCAGCACCGGGACAGGGGGATCCTACACTGAAGCTTTCTTT.

This chain joins TRBV18 and TRBJ2-1; D unresolved. V was trimmed by 6 bases and J by 4 bases, leaving 16 bases between them. This CDR3 comprises 15 residues. Germline-derived CDR1 and CDR2 are KGHSH and LQKENI. The CDR3 region has the DNA TGTGCCAGCTCGGTTGGACCGGCACCGTACAATGAGCAGTTCTTC. Protein sequence: CASSVGPAPYNEQFF.

The chain uses TRBV7-2 and TRBJ1-6, with a possible D match to TRBD1 (5 bases). This CDR3 has 15 amino acids. V dropped 1 base and J dropped 8 bases, with 12 bases sitting between them. The germline V gene encodes CDR1 SGHTA and CDR2 FQGNSA. The CDR3 is CASSLEQAGYSPLHF. As DNA, the CDR3 is TGTGCCAGCAGCTTAGAACAGGCGGGGTATTCACCCCTCCACTTT.

This chain connects TRBV19 to TRBJ2-1; TRBD1 might be the D (6 bases). Trimming took 8 bases from V and 10 from J, leaving 12 bases between them. This CDR3 comprises 11 residues. The germline CDR1 and CDR2 sequences are LNHDA and SQIVND (reference sequence). The chain's CDR3 is CASGDNREQFF. CDR3 in DNA: TGTGCCAGTGGGGACAACCGAGAGCAGTTCTTC.

The chain uses TRBV20-1 and TRBJ2-7; D is undetermined. This CDR3 contains 15 residues. V lost 3 bases and J 2 bases, leaving 17 bases between the germline ends. Germline CDR1 is DFQATT and CDR2 is SNEGSKA (reference sequence). Here the CDR3 reads CSASPSRSWAYEQYF. In DNA, the CDR3 is TGCAGTGCTAGTCCCTCGAGGTCATGGGCCTACGAGCAGTACTTC.

The V gene is TRBV5-1, the J gene TRBJ1-1; D is perhaps TRBD1 (5 bases). The germline V and J ends were trimmed by 1 base and 1 base, with 8 bases remaining between them. This CDR3 has 14 amino acids. Germline V gene sequence: CDR1 SGHRS, CDR2 YFSETQ. The DNA of the CDR3 is TGCGCCAGCAGCTTGCAGGGAACGAACACTGAAGCTTTCTTT. Protein: CASSLQGTNTEAFF.

This clone has just a few counts. The chain joins TRBV19 to TRBJ1-6; the D gene is possibly TRBD1 (5 bases). The CDR3 is 16 residues long. With 3 bases removed from V and 7 bases from J, the gap between germline ends came to 16 bases. CDR1 LNHDA and CDR2 SQIVND come from the germline V gene (reference sequence). The CDR3 spells CASSIQGRGQNSPLHF. The CDR3 DNA follows: TGTGCCAGTAGTATCCAGGGTAGGGGCCAAAATTCACCCCTCCACTTT.

V gene TRBV4-3 combines with J gene TRBJ1-5, with D uncertain. Germline V CDR1 and CDR2: LGHNA, YSLEER. The V end was cut by 4 bases, the J end by 0 bases, with 19 bases between. This CDR3 contains 18 residues. CDR3 loop: CASSPLRYPPFSNQPQHF. The DNA for the CDR3 is TGCGCCAGCAGCCCTCTCAGGTACCCCCCCTTTAGCAATCAGCCCCAGCATTTT.

This chain connects TRBV30 to TRBJ1-1, with 7 bases matching TRBD1. CDR3 length equals 10 residues. Germline V gene data show CDR1 as GTSNPN and CDR2 as SVGIG (reference sequence). Unmatched junction bases numbered 4, after V lost 5 bases and J lost 10 bases. The CDR3 region has the DNA TGTGCCTGGCGGGACAGCGGAGCTTTCTTT. It yields the protein CAWRDSGAFF. Together with reference TRBV30 and TRBJ1-1, the CDR3 gives the full variable domain: SQTIHQWPATLVQPVGSPLSLECTVEGTSNPNLYWYRQAAGRGLQLLFYSVGIGQISSEVPQNLSASRPQDRQFILSSKKLLLSDSGFYLCAWRDSGAFFGQGTRLTVV.

This sequence joins TRBV20-1 and TRBJ1-2, with 7 nucleotides matching TRBD1. The CDR3 covers 15 residues. CDR1 and CDR2 from the germline V gene are DFQATT and SNEGSKA (reference sequence). The V and J ends lost 3 bases and 6 bases, in that order; junction bases with no gene match: 13. The CDR3, as DNA: TGCAGTGCTAGTCTCCCCCTGTGGACAGGCAATGGCTACACCTTC. Protein product: CSASLPLWTGNGYTF.

The chain recombines TRBV2 with TRBJ2-3, with D tentatively TRBD1 (6 bases). The germline gives CDR1 SNHLY, CDR2 FYNNEI. V lost 2 bases and J 6 bases, leaving 12 bases between the germline ends. This CDR3 is 14 amino acids long. In DNA, the CDR3 is TGTGCCAGCAGTGAATTGGGGACACCGGATACGCAGTATTTT. Its protein is CASSELGTPDTQYF. The full variable domain, with the rest looked up from reference TRBV2 and TRBJ2-3, is EPEVTQTPSHQVTQMGQEVILRCVPISNHLYFYWYRQILGQKVEFLVSFYNNEISEKSEIFDDQFSVERPDGSNFTLKIRSTKLEDSAMYFCASSELGTPDTQYFGPGTRLTVL.

This clone was counted a single time. The V and J genes are TRBV7-2 and TRBJ1-5; no clear D gene. Germline loops: CDR1 SGHTA, CDR2 FQGNSA. The CDR3 spans 13 residues. With 5 bases removed from V and 5 bases from J, the gap between germline ends came to 10 bases. CDR3 region: CASSPGEDQPQHF. In nucleotides, the CDR3 is TGTGCCAGCAGCCCGGGTGAGGATCAGCCCCAGCATTTT.

The CDR3 region is CASSFYGELFF. CDR3 DNA: TGTGCCAGCAGCTTTTACGGGGAGCTGTTTTTT. This chain connects TRBV7-9 to TRBJ2-2, with D uncertain. The length of the CDR3 is 11 residues. The V end was cut by 3 bases, the J end by 7 bases, with 3 bases between. Germline lookup yields CDR1 SEHNR and CDR2 FQNEAQ (reference sequence).